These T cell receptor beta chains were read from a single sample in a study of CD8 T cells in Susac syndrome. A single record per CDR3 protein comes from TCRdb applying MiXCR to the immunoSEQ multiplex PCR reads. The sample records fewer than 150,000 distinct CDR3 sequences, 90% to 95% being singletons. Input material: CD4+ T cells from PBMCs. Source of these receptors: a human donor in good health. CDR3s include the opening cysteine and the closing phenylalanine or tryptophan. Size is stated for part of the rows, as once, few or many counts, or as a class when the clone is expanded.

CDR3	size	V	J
CSVHTGWGETQYF	.	TRBV29-1	TRBJ2-5
CASSFAGAAPGYTF	.	TRBV12-3/TRBV12-4	TRBJ1-2
CASSLPGQPGVLTF	once	TRBV7-9	TRBJ2-6
CAWSSLAGGNEQFF	.	TRBV30	TRBJ2-1
CSARVGSGTGELFF	.	TRBV20-1	TRBJ2-2
CASSCISRTDTHQETQYF	.	TRBV28	TRBJ2-5
CASSFAAGNGYTF	.	TRBV28	TRBJ1-2
CASSLQGAGGNQPQHF	.	TRBV4-1	TRBJ1-5
CASSLVTSGDNEQFF	.	TRBV5-1	TRBJ2-1
CASKQSAATEQYF	.	TRBV12-3/TRBV12-4	TRBJ2-7
CASSVEGRTDTQYF	once	TRBV9	TRBJ2-3
CASSQRLGTTGKEQFF	.	TRBV3-1	TRBJ2-1
CASSLARSSGANVLTF	.	TRBV28	TRBJ2-6
CASSSGTRGMFATYGQYF	.	TRBV12-3/TRBV12-4	TRBJ2-7
CASTPQGLSGELFF	.	TRBV2	TRBJ2-2
CASSSRGVSSYNEQFF	once	TRBV3-1	TRBJ2-1
CASSVSRLYNEQYF	.	TRBV10-1	TRBJ2-7
CSVARVPEAFF	.	TRBV29-1	TRBJ1-1
CSAREGGSYEQYF	once	TRBV20-1	TRBJ2-7
CASSFRTGGRHCF	.	TRBV12-3/TRBV12-4	TRBJ1-2
CAWSVGRDQPQHF	.	TRBV30	TRBJ1-5
CASSSVGAGHYGYTF	once	TRBV6-5	TRBJ1-2
CASSYSRMNTEAFF	.	TRBV6-5	TRBJ1-1
CSARVPRGANVLTF	.	TRBV20-1	TRBJ2-6
CASRGLYTGELFF	.	TRBV12-3/TRBV12-4	TRBJ2-2
CASSSSGNQETQYF	.	TRBV5-1	TRBJ2-5
CASTTTGIQGGSRVETQYF	.	TRBV2	TRBJ2-5
CASSQDVRPSTDTQYF	.	TRBV4-2	TRBJ2-3
CASSLAGLTDTQYF	.	TRBV7-2	TRBJ2-3
CASRGQGAYEQFF	.	TRBV28	TRBJ2-1
CASSFGYPSGANVLTF	.	TRBV13	TRBJ2-6
CASSAQPADTQYF	once	TRBV2	TRBJ2-3
CASSLDPGLTQETQYF	.	TRBV7-6	TRBJ2-5
CASSSGDPGSNQPQHF	once	TRBV5-1	TRBJ1-5
CSVGPDSYEQYF	.	TRBV29-1	TRBJ2-7
CSVKLAGRGTDTQYF	.	TRBV29-1	TRBJ2-3
CATLGQSYEQYF	.	TRBV6-5	TRBJ2-7
CASSLMTGGETQYF	.	TRBV5-4	TRBJ2-5
CASSRSTGPISYGYTF	once	TRBV7-9	TRBJ1-2
CASSFRAGGGDEAFF	.	TRBV7-9	TRBJ1-1
CSVFGSGTYEQYF	.	TRBV29-1	TRBJ2-7
CASSLIPASYEQYF	.	TRBV5-1	TRBJ2-7
CASTLGTAEGQPQHF	.	TRBV19	TRBJ1-5
CASSHRVDGYTF	.	TRBV3-1	TRBJ1-2
CATSDSGWGRLQFF	.	TRBV24-1	TRBJ2-1
CSARTSSGTYEQYF	.	TRBV20-1	TRBJ2-7
CASSHGQGRIGTQYF	.	TRBV5-6	TRBJ2-5
CASSLVGTAVSGANVLTF	.	TRBV6-5	TRBJ2-6
CASSSWTSGSGETQYF	.	TRBV12-3/TRBV12-4	TRBJ2-5
CASSLPTSGSYNEQFF	.	TRBV5-1	TRBJ2-1
CASSFDRAHQETQYF	.	TRBV27	TRBJ2-5
CASSSTLHRGRSFSYEQYF	once	TRBV18	TRBJ2-7
CASTQGGQGATEAFF	.	TRBV6-1	TRBJ1-1
CASSLPASYGYTF	few	TRBV28	TRBJ1-2
CSARRGAGTGGGETQYF	.	TRBV20-1	TRBJ2-5
CSVGTSVTDTQYF	.	TRBV29-1	TRBJ2-3
CASSSDRVAKNIQYF	.	TRBV2	TRBJ2-4
CATSHSGNQPQHF	.	TRBV24-1	TRBJ1-5
CASSQGQGETQYF	.	TRBV3-1	TRBJ2-5